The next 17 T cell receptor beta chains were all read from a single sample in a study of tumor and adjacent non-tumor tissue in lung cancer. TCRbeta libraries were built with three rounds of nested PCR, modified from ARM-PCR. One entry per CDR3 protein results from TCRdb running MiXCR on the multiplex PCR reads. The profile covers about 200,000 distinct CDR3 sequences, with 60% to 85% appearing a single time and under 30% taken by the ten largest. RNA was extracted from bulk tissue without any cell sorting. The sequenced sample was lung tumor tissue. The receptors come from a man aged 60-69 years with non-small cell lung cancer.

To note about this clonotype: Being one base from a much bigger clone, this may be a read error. CDR3 sequence (DNA): TGTGTCAGCAGTTCGACCGGGACAGGAGGGGGAGATACGCAGTATTTT. This encodes CVSSSTGTGGGDTQYF. The chain couples TRBV6-2 or TRBV6-3 to TRBJ2-3; 8 bases are a match to TRBD1. Germline values: CDR1 MNHEY, CDR2 SVGEGT. This CDR3 contains 16 residues.

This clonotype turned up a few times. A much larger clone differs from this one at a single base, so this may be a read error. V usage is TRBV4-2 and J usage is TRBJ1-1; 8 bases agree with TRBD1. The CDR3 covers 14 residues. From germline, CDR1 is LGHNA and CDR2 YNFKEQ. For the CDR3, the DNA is TGTGCCAGCAGCCCGACAGGGGCGAACGCTGAAGCTTTCTTT. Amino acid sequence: CASSPTGANAEAFF.

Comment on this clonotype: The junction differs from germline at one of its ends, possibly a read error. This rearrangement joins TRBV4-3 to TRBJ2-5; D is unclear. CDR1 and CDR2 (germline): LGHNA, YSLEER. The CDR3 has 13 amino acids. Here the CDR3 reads CASNQVVGFSQYF. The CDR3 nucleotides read TGTGCCAGCAACCAAGTTGTTGGGTTTTCCCAGTACTTC.

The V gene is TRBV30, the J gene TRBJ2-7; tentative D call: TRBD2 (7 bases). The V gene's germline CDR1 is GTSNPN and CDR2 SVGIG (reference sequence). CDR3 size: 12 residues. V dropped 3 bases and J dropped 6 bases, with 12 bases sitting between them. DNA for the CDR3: TGTGCCTGGAGCCTAGGGGGGGGCGAGCAGTACTTC. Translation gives CAWSLGGGEQYF.

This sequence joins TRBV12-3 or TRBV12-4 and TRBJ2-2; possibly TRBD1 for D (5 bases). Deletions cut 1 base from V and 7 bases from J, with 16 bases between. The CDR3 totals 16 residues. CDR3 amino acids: CASSLVPRASGGELFF. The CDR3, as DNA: TGTGCCAGCAGTTTAGTGCCCAGGGCCTCGGGCGGGGAGCTGTTTTTT.

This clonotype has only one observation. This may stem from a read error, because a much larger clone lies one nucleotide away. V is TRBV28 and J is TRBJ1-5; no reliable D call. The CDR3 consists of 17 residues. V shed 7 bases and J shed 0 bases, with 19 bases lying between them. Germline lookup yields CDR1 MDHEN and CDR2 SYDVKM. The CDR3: CASTTGPLGFSNQPQHF. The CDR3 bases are TGTGCCAGCACTACTGGACCTCTAGGGTTTAGCAATCAGCCCCAGCATTTT.

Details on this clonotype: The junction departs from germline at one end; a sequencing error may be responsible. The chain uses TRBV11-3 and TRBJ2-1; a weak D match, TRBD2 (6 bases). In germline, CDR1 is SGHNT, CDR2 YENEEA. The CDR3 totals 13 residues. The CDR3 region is CVSTTSSYNEQFF. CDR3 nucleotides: TGTGTCAGCACGACTAGCTCCTACAATGAGCAGTTCTTC.

In DNA, the CDR3 is TGTGCCAGTACAAAGGCCGGGGACGGCTACGAGCAGTACTTC. Translating gives CASTKAGDGYEQYF. The gene calls are TRBV28 and TRBJ2-7; D tentatively fits TRBD1 or TRBD2 (5 bases each). Trimming removed 9 bases from V and 3 bases from J, with 18 bases in between. The germline V gene has CDR1 MDHEN and CDR2 SYDVKM. The CDR3 covers 14 residues.

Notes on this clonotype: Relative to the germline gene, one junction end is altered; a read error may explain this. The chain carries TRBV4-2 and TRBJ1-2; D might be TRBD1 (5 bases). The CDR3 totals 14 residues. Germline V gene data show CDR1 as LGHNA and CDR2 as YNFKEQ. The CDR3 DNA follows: TGTGCCAACAGCCCGACAGTAGCTCCTGATGGCTACACCTTC. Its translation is CANSPTVAPDGYTF.

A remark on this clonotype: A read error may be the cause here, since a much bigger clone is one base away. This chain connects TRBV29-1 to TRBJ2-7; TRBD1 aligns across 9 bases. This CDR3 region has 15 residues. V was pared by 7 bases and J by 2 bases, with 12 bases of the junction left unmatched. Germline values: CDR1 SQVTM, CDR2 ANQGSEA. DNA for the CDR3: TGCAGCGCCGCGATAACGGGACAGGGAACCTACGAGCAGTACTTC. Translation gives CSAAITGQGTYEQYF.

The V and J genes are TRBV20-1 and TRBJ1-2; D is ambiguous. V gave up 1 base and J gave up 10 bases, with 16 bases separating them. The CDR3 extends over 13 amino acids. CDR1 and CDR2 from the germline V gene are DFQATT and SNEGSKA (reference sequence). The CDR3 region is CSARVESLRVYTF. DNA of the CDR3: TGCAGTGCTAGAGTCGAGAGCCTCCGGGTCTACACCTTC.

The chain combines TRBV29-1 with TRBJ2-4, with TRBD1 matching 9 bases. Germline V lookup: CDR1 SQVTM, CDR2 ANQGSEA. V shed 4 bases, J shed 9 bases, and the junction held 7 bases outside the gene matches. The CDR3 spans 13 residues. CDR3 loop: CSVGGQGFGIQYF. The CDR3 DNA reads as TGCAGCGTTGGCGGACAGGGGTTCGGCATTCAGTACTTC.

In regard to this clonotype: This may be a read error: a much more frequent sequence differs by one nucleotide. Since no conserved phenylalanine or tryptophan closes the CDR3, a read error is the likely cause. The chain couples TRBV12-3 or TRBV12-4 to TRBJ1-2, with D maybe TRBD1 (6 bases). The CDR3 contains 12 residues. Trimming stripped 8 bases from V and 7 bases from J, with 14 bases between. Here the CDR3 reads CASGAQGGGYTL. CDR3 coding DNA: TGTGCCAGCGGGGCACAGGGTGGTGGCTACACCTTA.

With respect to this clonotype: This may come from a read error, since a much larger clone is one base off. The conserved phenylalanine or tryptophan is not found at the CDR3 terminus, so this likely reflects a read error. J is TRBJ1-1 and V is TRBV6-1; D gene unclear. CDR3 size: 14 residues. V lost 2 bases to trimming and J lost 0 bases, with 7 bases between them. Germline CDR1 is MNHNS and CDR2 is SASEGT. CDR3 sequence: CASSESRLNTEAFY. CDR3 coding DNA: TGTGCCAGCAGTGAAAGTAGACTGAACACTGAAGCTTTCTAT.

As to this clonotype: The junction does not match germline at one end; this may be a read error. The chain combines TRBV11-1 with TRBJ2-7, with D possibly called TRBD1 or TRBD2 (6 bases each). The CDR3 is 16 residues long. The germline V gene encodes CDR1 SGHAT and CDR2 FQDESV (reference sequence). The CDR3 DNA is TGTGCCGGCAGCCCGGGGGCTAGCGTGGGGTCACACGAGCAGTACTTC. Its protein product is CAGSPGASVGSHEQYF.

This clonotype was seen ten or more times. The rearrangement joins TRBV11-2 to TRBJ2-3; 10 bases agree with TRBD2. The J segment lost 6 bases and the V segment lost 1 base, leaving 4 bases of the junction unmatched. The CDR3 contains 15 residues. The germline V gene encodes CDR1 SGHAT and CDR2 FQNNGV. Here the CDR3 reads CASSLGAGGPDTQYF. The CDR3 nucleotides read TGTGCCAGCAGCTTAGGAGCGGGGGGGCCCGATACGCAGTATTTT.

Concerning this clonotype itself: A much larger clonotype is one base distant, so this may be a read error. The DNA for the CDR3 is TGCGGTGCTAGTCATAACAGTCTCATGGGCAATCAGCCCCAGCATTTT. Translating gives CGASHNSLMGNQPQHF. This sequence joins TRBV20-1 and TRBJ1-5; D ambiguous. This CDR3 spans 16 amino acids. Germline CDR1 DFQATT, CDR2 SNEGSKA (reference sequence).